This is a list of T cell receptor beta chains from one sample in a study of radiation and T cells in renal cell carcinoma. Repertoires were generated with immunoSEQ multiplex PCR, while TCRdb's copy carries only in-frame clones and drops some. The data show 140,000 to 150,000 clones, approximately 90% seen once. The sequencing here drew on blood, taken from a patient whose treatment included radiotherapy and nephrectomy. All receptors derive from a woman aged 70-85 years with renal cell carcinoma. Both conserved end residues are part of each CDR3. The D gene is left open where the match is weak. Clone size is given for some rows only: seen once, a few or many times, or a class if the clone is expanded.

J: TRBJ2-1
length: 16
D: TRBD2
size: once
V: TRBV18
DNA: TGTGCCAGCTCACCACAGACTAGCGGGGGGTCCAATGAGCAGTTCTTC
CDR3: CASSPQTSGGSNEQFF

J: TRBJ2-1
length: 14
D: .
size: .
V: TRBV5-4
DNA: TGTGCCAGCAGCCCCCGGGGAGGTATGGATGAGCAGTTCTTC
CDR3: CASSPRGGMDEQFF

J: TRBJ2-6
length: 16
D: .
size: .
V: TRBV27
DNA: TGTGCCAGCAGTTTATTAATGATCTCTGGGGCCAACGTCCTGACTTTC
CDR3: CASSLLMISGANVLTF

J: TRBJ1-1
length: 15
D: .
size: few
V: TRBV15
DNA: TGTGCCACCAGCCTTCCCGACAGGCTGGGGACTGAAGCTTTCTTT
CDR3: CATSLPDRLGTEAFF

J: TRBJ2-5
length: 14
D: TRBD2
size: once
V: TRBV29-1
DNA: TGCAGCGTTGGGCTTAGCGGGGGATACGAGACCCAGTACTTC
CDR3: CSVGLSGGYETQYF

J: TRBJ2-1
length: 13
D: TRBD1
size: .
V: TRBV7-9
DNA: TGTGCCAGCACTTTTTCGGACCCGGGACAGTCGATCTTC
CDR3: CASTFSDPGQSIF

J: TRBJ2-5
length: 15
D: TRBD2
size: .
V: TRBV19
DNA: TGTGCCAGTAGTCTACTAGCGGGGGGGCAAGAGACCCAGTACTTC
CDR3: CASSLLAGGQETQYF

J: TRBJ2-7
length: 13
D: .
size: .
V: TRBV7-2
DNA: TGTGCCAGCAGTCCCAGATTGACCTACGAGCAGTACTTC
CDR3: CASSPRLTYEQYF

J: TRBJ1-1
length: 13
D: .
size: .
V: TRBV5-1
DNA: TGCGCCAGCAGCCAGAAGGGGGGCACTGAAGCTTTCTTT
CDR3: CASSQKGGTEAFF

J: TRBJ2-7
length: 13
D: .
size: .
V: TRBV14
DNA: TGTGCCAGCAGACGGGACGGGCACTACGAGCAGTACTTC
CDR3: CASRRDGHYEQYF

J: TRBJ1-5
length: 13
D: .
size: .
V: TRBV9
DNA: TGTGCCAGCAGCGTAGGAGGGGAACAGCCCCAGCATTTT
CDR3: CASSVGGEQPQHF

J: TRBJ1-5
length: 16
D: .
size: .
V: TRBV19
DNA: TGTGCCAGTAGCCTCGGATTAGGACGGACGAATCAGCCCCAGCATTTT
CDR3: CASSLGLGRTNQPQHF

J: TRBJ2-5
length: 13
D: .
size: .
V: TRBV2
DNA: TGTGCCAGCAGTGGAAACAGGCAAGAGACCCAGTACTTC
CDR3: CASSGNRQETQYF

J: TRBJ1-1
length: 18
D: TRBD1
size: .
V: TRBV6-1
DNA: TGTGCCAGCAGTGGGGGACAGGGGACCTCTACCTGGAACACTGAAGCTTTCTTT
CDR3: CASSGGQGTSTWNTEAFF

J: TRBJ1-6
length: 17
D: .
size: .
V: TRBV7-6
DNA: TGTGCCAGCAGCTTAGCCCGGGCTCAGGGGTGGAATTCACCCCTCCACTTT
CDR3: CASSLARAQGWNSPLHF

J: TRBJ2-3
length: 14
D: .
size: .
V: TRBV15
DNA: TGTGCCACCAGCAGAGATTTCGCCACAGATACGCAGTATTTT
CDR3: CATSRDFATDTQYF

J: TRBJ2-1
length: 15
D: TRBD1
size: .
V: TRBV7-3
DNA: TGTGCCAGCAGCTTAATGACAGGGAAGGGGAATGAGCAGTTCTTC
CDR3: CASSLMTGKGNEQFF

J: TRBJ1-6
length: 14
D: .
size: .
V: TRBV28
DNA: TGTGCCAGCAGGACGGGACAAGTTAATTCACCCCTCCACTTT
CDR3: CASRTGQVNSPLHF

J: TRBJ2-1
length: 13
D: .
size: .
V: TRBV11-3
DNA: TGTGCCAGCAGCTTAGATCTCTACAATGAGCAGTTCTTC
CDR3: CASSLDLYNEQFF

J: TRBJ1-6
length: 13
D: TRBD1
size: .
V: TRBV5-6
DNA: TGTGCCAGCAGGGACAGGTATAATTCACCCCTCCACTTT
CDR3: CASRDRYNSPLHF

J: TRBJ2-1
length: 15
D: .
size: .
V: TRBV5-4
DNA: TGTGCCAGCAGCCGCGACGGGCAACCCTACAATGAGCAGTTCTTC
CDR3: CASSRDGQPYNEQFF

J: TRBJ2-2
length: 16
D: TRBD1
size: once
V: TRBV5-4
DNA: TGTGCCAGCAGCGCCGGGACAGGGCCATTCATGGGGGAGCTGTTTTTT
CDR3: CASSAGTGPFMGELFF

J: TRBJ2-4
length: 14
D: TRBD1
size: .
V: TRBV28
DNA: TGTGCCAGCACCGGACAGGGGGCTTTGAACATTCAGTACTTC
CDR3: CASTGQGALNIQYF

J: TRBJ1-2
length: 15
D: TRBD1
size: .
V: TRBV18
DNA: TGTGCCAGCTCACCACTACAGGGGGCCGTCGGAGGCTACACCTTC
CDR3: CASSPLQGAVGGYTF

J: TRBJ1-1
length: 13
D: .
size: .
V: TRBV2
DNA: TGTGCCAGCAGGCGGGCCGTGAACACTGAAGCTTTCTTT
CDR3: CASRRAVNTEAFF

J: TRBJ1-5
length: 16
D: TRBD1
size: .
V: TRBV6-1
DNA: TGTGCCAGCAGTGAATGGACAGGCCTCGGCAATCAGCCCCAGCATTTT
CDR3: CASSEWTGLGNQPQHF

J: TRBJ2-5
length: 14
D: TRBD1
size: .
V: TRBV19
DNA: TGTGCCAGTAGTAGCGACAGGGGGCTTGAGACCCAGTACTTC
CDR3: CASSSDRGLETQYF

J: TRBJ1-3
length: 15
D: .
size: once
V: TRBV5-1
DNA: TGCGCCAGCAGCTCCGGATTCGACTCTGGAAACACCATATATTTT
CDR3: CASSSGFDSGNTIYF

J: TRBJ2-5
length: 15
D: .
size: .
V: TRBV13
DNA: TGTGCCAGCAGCCCCCAGGGAACAAGCCAGGAGACCCAGTACTTC
CDR3: CASSPQGTSQETQYF

J: TRBJ1-2
length: 13
D: TRBD1
size: .
V: TRBV5-5
DNA: TGTGCCAGCAGCCCGGGACAGGGATATGGCTACACCTTC
CDR3: CASSPGQGYGYTF

J: TRBJ1-5
length: 14
D: .
size: once
V: TRBV15
DNA: TGTGCCACCAGCAGAGGGCAGGGCCGACAGCCCCAGCATTTT
CDR3: CATSRGQGRQPQHF

J: TRBJ1-4
length: 14
D: .
size: .
V: TRBV5-1
DNA: TGCGCCAGCAGCTTGGAGGGGCGCGGCGAAAAACTGTTTTTT
CDR3: CASSLEGRGEKLFF